Shown below are 14 T cell receptor beta chains from a single sample sequenced in a study of shared clonotypes between healthy human individuals. The protocol was immunoSEQ multiplex PCR, while the TCRdb copy is restricted to in-frame clones and leaves out a portion. The sample has 2 million to 2.5 million clones, 85% to 95% seen once. The sample consisted of naive CD4+ T cells from PBMCs. This sample's subset: CD45RA+ positively selected. These receptors were obtained from a young man in good health. Some clones in this sample may be carry-over from other donors' samples.

The rearrangement joins TRBV9 to TRBJ2-5, with 9 bases matching TRBD1. This CDR3 comprises 14 residues. With V trimmed by 3 bases and J by 5 bases, 5 bases remained unmatched. In germline, CDR1 is SGDLS, CDR2 YYNGEE. The CDR3 reads CASSATGGGETQYF. The CDR3 bases are TGTGCCAGCAGCGCCACAGGGGGCGGGGAGACCCAGTACTTC.

The chain couples TRBV6-6 to TRBJ2-1; the D gene is possibly TRBD1 (6 bases). The CDR3 runs to 13 residues. Germline V gene data show CDR1 as MNHNY and CDR2 as SVGAGI (reference sequence). Trimming took off 10 bases at V and 10 bases at J, with 20 bases between the two ends. Written as DNA, the CDR3 is TGTGCCAACTCACCGACAGGTTTCGGAGAGCAGTTCTTC. Its translation is CANSPTGFGEQFF.

Regarding this clone: This sample includes further DNA sequences coding for the same CDR3. The chain is built from TRBV7-3 and TRBJ1-2; TRBD1 is a possible D gene (5 bases). The CDR3 contains 14 residues. Looked up from germline, CDR1 is SGHTA and CDR2 is FQGTGA. V was cut by 5 bases and J by 0 bases, with 10 bases left in between. CDR3 DNA sequence: TGTGCCAGCAGCCCAACAGGATCTAACTATGGCTACACCTTC. Residues: CASSPTGSNYGYTF.

The gene calls are TRBV9 and TRBJ2-1, with 15 positions matching TRBD2. Germline-derived CDR1 and CDR2 are SGDLS and YYNGEE. The CDR3 runs to 17 residues. The V segment lost 4 bases and the J segment 6 bases; nucleotides outside the gene matches: 8. CDR3 sequence reads: CASSPLPGLAGGNEQFF. The CDR3 nucleotides are TGTGCCAGCAGCCCCCTCCCGGGACTAGCGGGAGGCAATGAGCAGTTCTTC.

With regard to this clone: An end of the junction does not agree with germline; a read error may underlie this. The chain is built from TRBV15 and TRBJ2-7, with D perhaps matching TRBD1 or TRBD2 (5 bases each). This CDR3 spans 13 amino acids. CDR1 and CDR2 (germline): LNHNV, YYDKDF (reference sequence). CDR3 sequence (DNA): TGTGCCACCAGCAGAGAGGGACGAGGGAGCGACTTGTTC. It yields the protein CATSREGRGSDLF.

The genes are TRBV7-2 and TRBJ1-1, with 12 bases fitting TRBD1. This CDR3 comprises 13 residues. The V gene end was trimmed by 4 bases and the J gene end by 9 bases; junction bases not matched to a gene: 3. The V gene's germline CDR1 is SGHTA and CDR2 FQGNSA. The CDR3 nucleotides read TGTGCCAGCAGCTCGGGACAGGGGGCGCAAGCTTTCTTT. It yields the protein CASSSGQGAQAFF.

Points on this clone: At the DNA level, this CDR3 is encoded by other sequences in the same sample as well. J is TRBJ2-1 and V is TRBV2; 10 bases match TRBD2. There are 14 residues in the CDR3. The V and J ends lost 3 bases and 5 bases, in that order; junction bases with no gene match: 1. The V gene's germline CDR1 is SNHLY and CDR2 FYNNEI. CDR3 residues: CASSDGLADNEQFF. The CDR3, as DNA: TGTGCCAGCAGTGATGGACTAGCGGACAATGAGCAGTTCTTC.

About this clone itself: The sample has other DNA sequences that encode this CDR3 too. The V gene is TRBV2, the J gene TRBJ2-2, with 11 bases fitting TRBD1. J was trimmed by 4 bases and V by 6 bases; bases with no gene match: 1. The CDR3 extends over 14 amino acids. Germline V lookup: CDR1 SNHLY, CDR2 FYNNEI. In nucleotides, the CDR3 is TGTGCCAGCAGGGGGACAGGGGGCACCGGGGAGCTGTTTTTT. This sequence encodes CASRGTGGTGELFF.

This chain joins TRBV2 and TRBJ2-6; D uncertain. Trimming took off 8 bases at V and 2 bases at J, with 10 bases between the two ends. This CDR3 is 14 amino acids long. Germline V lookup: CDR1 SNHLY, CDR2 FYNNEI. CDR3 amino acids: CASHNGPGANVLTF. The CDR3 DNA reads as TGTGCCAGCCACAATGGGCCTGGGGCCAACGTCCTGACTTTC. Variable domain in full (rest from reference TRBV2 and TRBJ2-6): EPEVTQTPSHQVTQMGQEVILRCVPISNHLYFYWYRQILGQKVEFLVSFYNNEISEKSEIFDDQFSVERPDGSNFTLKIRSTKLEDSAMYFCASHNGPGANVLTFGAGSRLTVL.

The chain links TRBV28 to TRBJ2-3; a weak D match, TRBD2 (5 bases). Germline lookup yields CDR1 MDHEN and CDR2 SYDVKM. The CDR3 sequence is 14 residues long. V lost 8 bases and J 2 bases, leaving 14 bases between the germline ends. The CDR3 region is CASGSLDFTDTQYF. For the CDR3, the DNA is TGTGCCAGCGGGAGCCTGGACTTCACAGATACGCAGTATTTT.

The rearrangement links TRBV11-2 to TRBJ2-1; D is uncertain. CDR3 length equals 12 residues. V lost 0 bases and J lost 7, with 4 bases in between. The germline gives CDR1 SGHAT, CDR2 FQNNGV. CDR3 in amino acids: CASSLEKNEQFF. CDR3 nucleotides: TGTGCCAGCAGCTTAGAGAAGAATGAGCAGTTCTTC.

With regard to this clone: Different DNA sequences within this sample yield the same CDR3. This chain connects TRBV11-3 to TRBJ2-1, with D possibly TRBD1 on 7 matching bases. V gave up 5 bases and J gave up 4 bases, with 15 bases separating them. Germline-derived CDR1 and CDR2 are SGHNT and YENEEA. This CDR3 is 15 amino acids long. In DNA form, the CDR3 reads TGTGCCAGCAGCCCAGGGGGGAGTTCTTACAATGAGCAGTTCTTC. It yields the protein CASSPGGSSYNEQFF.

V and J are TRBV27 and TRBJ2-6; TRBD2 might be the D (6 bases). CDR1 MNHEY and CDR2 SMNVEV come from the germline V gene (reference sequence). Trimming stripped 2 bases from V and 3 bases from J, with 8 bases between. The CDR3 runs 15 residues. CDR3 amino acids: CASSLVGGGANVLTF. Written as DNA, the CDR3 is TGTGCCAGCAGTTTAGTGGGAGGTGGGGCCAACGTCCTGACTTTC. Drawing the rest from reference TRBV27 and TRBJ2-6, the complete variable domain is EAQVTQNPRYLITVTGKKLTVTCSQNMNHEYMSWYRQDPGLGLRQIYYSMNVEVTDKGDVPEGYKVSRKEKRNFPLILESPSPNQTSLYFCASSLVGGGANVLTFGAGSRLTVL.

DNA of the CDR3: TGTGCCAGCAGCCTCCGAGCCGGCCGTTGGAACTCTGGGGCCAACGTCCTGACTTTC. It encodes CASSLRAGRWNSGANVLTF. This chain uses TRBV14 with TRBJ2-6; D not resolved. The CDR3 is made up of 19 amino acids. CDR1 and CDR2 from the germline V gene are SGHDN and FVKESK. With 4 bases removed from V and 0 bases from J, the gap between germline ends came to 19 bases.